The 8 T cell receptor beta chains below come from one sample, sequenced in a study of siplizumab effects on memory and regulatory T cells (dated by TCRdb to between 2018 and 2021). For about 6 days, cells in the mixed lymphocyte reaction were kept in coculture at 37 degrees C. These receptors have no known antigen. Library generation was performed with the immunoSEQ multiplex PCR assay. TCRdb's version of the immuneACCESS table is confined to in-frame rearrangements and falls short of the full clone set. An unresolved V gene accounts for under half of the shortfall where checked; the remainder is of unknown origin. The sample records 15,000 to 20,000 clones, more than 35% of which are singletons. Around 5.1% of the sample rests with the top ten. Sequences were obtained from CFSE-low (dividing) CD4+ T cells sorted from an allogeneic mixed lymphocyte reaction. Receptors were obtained from a human donor in good health; the cells came from an allogeneic mixed lymphocyte reaction.

This chain joins TRBV7-3 and TRBJ2-7, with TRBD1 as a possible D gene (6 bases). This CDR3 region has 14 residues. Germline CDR1 is SGHTA and CDR2 is FQGTGA. V lost 5 bases, J lost 2 bases, and 13 bases lay in between. CDR3 bases: TGTGCCAGCAGCGTCGACAGGTACACCTACGAGCAGTACTTC. Amino acid sequence: CASSVDRYTYEQYF.

This clone came up a few times. The chain has TRBV18 and TRBJ2-1; TRBD2 matches 8 bases. Germline-derived CDR1 and CDR2 are KGHSH and LQKENI. This CDR3 spans 16 amino acids. V shed 5 bases and J 4 bases; nucleotides not matched to a gene: 10. CDR3 region: CASSSVAGNVYNEQFF. CDR3 nucleotide sequence: TGTGCCAGCTCATCGGTAGCGGGGAACGTGTACAATGAGCAGTTCTTC.

The V and J genes are TRBV7-3 and TRBJ2-1; maybe TRBD1 (6 bases). The CDR3 consists of 14 residues. V was pared by 1 base and J by 6 bases, with 10 bases between. CDR1 and CDR2 from the germline V gene are SGHTA and FQGTGA. As DNA, the CDR3 is TGTGCCAGCAGCTTAAACAGGGTGGGCAATGAGCAGTTCTTC. This sequence encodes CASSLNRVGNEQFF.

This clone was counted a few times. The chain is built from TRBV7-3 and TRBJ1-1, with D uncertain. The V gene's germline CDR1 is SGHTA and CDR2 FQGTGA. The CDR3 has 14 residues. The V end lost 1 base, the J end lost 1 base, and 7 bases lay between the germline ends. The chain's CDR3 is CASSLRAGNTEAFF. The CDR3 nucleotides are TGTGCCAGCAGCTTAAGGGCAGGGAACACTGAAGCTTTCTTT.

The chain is built from TRBV5-4 and TRBJ2-3; the match to TRBD2 covers 8 bases. Unmatched junction bases numbered 6, after V lost 2 bases and J lost 1 base. The CDR3 runs 16 residues. The germline V gene encodes CDR1 SGHNT and CDR2 YYREEE (reference sequence). The CDR3 spells CASSLYGGAGTDTQYF. CDR3 bases: TGTGCCAGCAGCTTATACGGGGGGGCGGGCACAGATACGCAGTATTTT.

V and J are TRBV10-2 and TRBJ2-2; TRBD2 might be the D (6 bases). V lost 11 bases, J lost 8 bases, and 18 bases lay in between. CDR1 is WSHSY, CDR2 SAAADI, per germline. CDR3 length equals 13 residues. This chain's CDR3 is CASTVGGAGELFF. In DNA form, the CDR3 reads TGCGCCTCGACGGTGGGGGGAGCTGGGGAGCTGTTTTTT.

In this sample, this clone turned up once. The chain carries TRBV28 and TRBJ1-2; D possibly corresponds to TRBD1 (5 bases). Germline V gives CDR1 MDHEN, CDR2 SYDVKM. This CDR3 is built from 14 residues. V lost 8 bases and J 8 bases, leaving 21 bases between the germline ends. In DNA, the CDR3 is TGTGCCAGCCAAGTGGGCGGGGGATCTTGGGGCTACACCTTC. Translated: CASQVGGGSWGYTF.

The chain couples TRBV7-2 to TRBJ2-5; 13 bases are a match to TRBD2. Trimming took 5 bases from V and 1 from J; bases not matched to a gene: 7. The germline V gene has CDR1 SGHTA and CDR2 FQGNSA. The CDR3 loop spans 17 amino acids. CDR3 sequence reads: CASSPRGLAGPQETQYF. CDR3 in DNA: TGTGCCAGCAGCCCCCGGGGACTAGCGGGGCCCCAAGAGACCCAGTACTTC.